The clone carrying this T cell receptor beta chain was counted a single time. Trimming pared 1 base from V and 1 base from J, leaving 8 bases between. There are 15 residues in the CDR3. CDR1 is SGHVS and CDR2 is FQNEAQ in the germline V gene. The data derive from a study of blood T cell repertoires in COVID-19. Turning to the study itself: PBMCs, B-cell-depleted T cells, or T cells were the source of the cDNA or gDNA that made up the material.

The data were produced by immunoSEQ multiplex PCR, yet TCRdb's version contains in-frame clones alone and is incomplete. The table shows more than 110,000 clones, with about 80% occurring only once. Sequencing was done on a sample of PBMCs or T cells enriched from blood (not recorded which). V gene TRBV7-8 combines with J gene TRBJ1-5; D is undetermined. This TCR came from a woman between 50 and 59 years old who had recovered from COVID-19. The CDR3 region has the DNA TGTGCCAGCAGCTTAGGGAGGATAAGCAATCAGCCCCAGCATTTT. This translates into CASSLGRISNQPQHF.